The 27 T cell receptor beta chains below all came from one sample that was sequenced in a study of synovial regulatory T cells in juvenile arthritis. Only in-frame clones appear in the TCRdb table, and some are missing; sequencing was by immunoSEQ multiplex PCR. Recorded for this sample: about 10,000 clones. The specimen sequenced was Treg cells from blood. The subset is: remaining (HLA-DR-negative) circulating blood Treg cells. These receptors were taken from a donor younger than 30 with juvenile idiopathic arthritis.

J is TRBJ1-6 and V is TRBV2. Germline CDR1 SNHLY, CDR2 FYNNEI. The CDR3 is 12 residues long. The entry carries no DNA sequence. CDR3 in amino acids: CASRLRISPLHF. The whole variable domain, remainder taken from reference TRBV2 and TRBJ1-6, is EPEVTQTPSHQVTQMGQEVILRCVPISNHLYFYWYRQILGQKVEFLVSFYNNEISEKSEIFDDQFSVERPDGSNFTLKIRSTKLEDSAMYFCASRLRISPLHFGNGTRLTVT.

V gene TRBV19 combines with J gene TRBJ2-7; TCRdb outputs TRBD2, but without DNA this stays unchecked. Germline CDR1 reads LNHDA; CDR2 reads SQIVND (reference sequence). The CDR3 is 14 residues long. A DNA sequence was not provided. CDR3 in amino acids: CASRETSGRNEQYF. Complete variable domain (other parts from reference TRBV19 and TRBJ2-7): DGGITQSPKYLFRKEGQNVTLSCEQNLNHDAMYWYRQDPGQGLRLIYYSQIVNDFQKGDIAEGYSVSREKKESFPLTVTSAQKNPTAFYLCASRETSGRNEQYFGPGTRLTVT.

The chain combines TRBV6-1 with TRBJ1-4. The germline V gene has CDR1 MNHNS and CDR2 SASEGT. CDR3 length equals 14 residues. DNA for this receptor is not on file. This chain's CDR3 is CASLQGAINEKLFF.

The V call is TRBV4-2, the J call TRBJ1-5. Germline V gives CDR1 LGHNA, CDR2 YNFKEQ. The CDR3 is 13 residues long. The nucleotide record is missing. The CDR3 here is CASSLRVNQPQHF.

The chain is built from TRBV10-1 and TRBJ2-7; TCRdb gives TRBD2 as the D gene, but with no DNA this cannot be confirmed. The CDR3 covers 12 residues. The nucleotide record is missing. Germline-derived CDR1 and CDR2 are WNHNN and SYGVQD (reference sequence). This CDR3 reads CASSLPGGEQYF.

Judged by frequency, this clone is medium-sized. The rearrangement joins TRBV2 to TRBJ1-4; TCRdb selects TRBD1, and the lack of DNA leaves this call unchecked. Germline V gene sequence: CDR1 SNHLY, CDR2 FYNNEI. This CDR3 is 12 amino acids long. No DNA accompanies this entry. The chain's CDR3 is CASRQGWEKLFF.

The V gene is TRBV9, the J gene TRBJ2-6. Per germline, CDR1 SGDLS and CDR2 YYNGEE. The length of the CDR3 is 15 residues. The nucleotide record is missing. CDR3 amino acids: CASSVRPAGANVLTF.

This chain's CDR3 is CASSLGSGQIEAFF. This sequence joins TRBV28 and TRBJ1-1; TCRdb proposes TRBD1, but this gene call is untestable without DNA. The CDR3 consists of 14 residues. DNA is not recorded here. In germline, CDR1 is MDHEN, CDR2 SYDVKM.

The rearrangement uses TRBV28 and TRBJ1-2. The CDR3 has 16 amino acids. The protein alone is recorded here. Germline V gene data show CDR1 as MDHEN and CDR2 as SYDVKM. CDR3 sequence: CASSLYRNGPIYGYTF.

V is TRBV28 and J is TRBJ1-1. The germline V gene encodes CDR1 MDHEN and CDR2 SYDVKM. The CDR3 length is 13 residues. A DNA sequence was not provided. CDR3 protein: CASSRSLNTEAFF.

The chain combines TRBV10-3 with TRBJ2-2; TCRdb proposes TRBD2, but this gene call is untestable without DNA. CDR1 is ENHRY, CDR2 SYGVKD, per germline. This CDR3 has 13 amino acids. No DNA has been recorded. Here the CDR3 reads CATNLAGTGELFF.

This chain links TRBV6-1 with TRBJ1-5. The CDR3 sequence is 16 residues long. DNA is not recorded here. The germline V gene has CDR1 MNHNS and CDR2 SASEGT. The CDR3 spells CASSDRQLGRNQPQHF.

The V gene is TRBV7-8, the J gene TRBJ1-4; with no DNA, the TCRdb D assignment of TRBD1 cannot be verified. The CDR3 has 14 residues. No DNA accompanies this entry. From germline, CDR1 is SGHVS and CDR2 FQNEAQ. CDR3 region: CASSFRTANEKLFF.

The chain uses TRBV28 and TRBJ1-1; the TCRdb D gene call, TRBD1, has no DNA to confirm it. The CDR3 has 15 residues. DNA for this receptor is not on file. Germline values: CDR1 MDHEN, CDR2 SYDVKM. This CDR3 is CASSSEQGVNTEAFF.

The CDR3: CAGGPWDQPQHF. The rearrangement joins TRBV6-5 to TRBJ1-5. The germline gives CDR1 MNHEY, CDR2 SVGAGI. The length of the CDR3 is 12 residues. No DNA was logged.

The V call is TRBV5-6, the J call TRBJ1-2; TCRdb's D gene call, TRBD1, goes unchecked for lack of DNA. This CDR3 has 16 amino acids. The protein alone is recorded here. Germline assignment: CDR1 SGHDT and CDR2 YYEEEE. Here the CDR3 reads CASSLSSGGAYYGYTF.

The chain uses TRBV29-1 and TRBJ1-4. The CDR3 consists of 15 residues. Only the protein sequence is given. Germline V lookup: CDR1 SQVTM, CDR2 ANQGSEA. The CDR3 sequence: CSVGQAGDVSGKLFF.

This sequence joins TRBV5-1 and TRBJ1-3. The CDR3 loop spans 15 amino acids. The coding DNA is unavailable. In germline, CDR1 is SGHRS, CDR2 YFSETQ. CDR3: CASPQDVASGNTIYF.

This chain connects TRBV10-3 to TRBJ1-5; TCRdb reports TRBD1, a call that lacks DNA to check it against. From germline, CDR1 is ENHRY and CDR2 SYGVKD. The CDR3 consists of 14 residues. No DNA has been recorded. CDR3 residues: CAIGRQGSNQPQHF.

The chain employs TRBV6-6 and TRBJ2-7; the TRBD1 assignment by TCRdb is unverifiable without DNA. The CDR3 length is 13 residues. The DNA is unrecorded. Germline CDR1 is MNHNY and CDR2 is SVGAGI (reference sequence). The CDR3 loop reads CASSYRQGHEQYF.

The rearrangement joins TRBV7-3 to TRBJ2-1; TCRdb selects TRBD2, and the lack of DNA leaves this call unchecked. Looked up from germline, CDR1 is SGHTA and CDR2 is FQGTGA. The CDR3 sequence is 16 residues long. DNA for this receptor is not on file. The CDR3 spells CASSLRGLAGRGEQFF.

This CDR3 is CASSGRKNQPQHF. J is TRBJ1-5 and V is TRBV19; the TCRdb D gene call, TRBD1, has no DNA to confirm it. Per germline, CDR1 LNHDA and CDR2 SQIVND (reference sequence). The CDR3 runs to 13 residues. No DNA is recorded.

This sequence joins TRBV27 and TRBJ2-7; TCRdb returns TRBD2, unconfirmable since there is no DNA. Germline CDR1 reads MNHEY; CDR2 reads SMNVEV (reference sequence). The CDR3 sequence is 15 residues long. Nucleotide data are not available. CDR3 protein: CASSSPGLASYEQYF.

The V gene is TRBV19, the J gene TRBJ1-6. The CDR3 extends over 14 amino acids. No coding sequence is recorded. CDR1 LNHDA and CDR2 SQIVND come from the germline V gene (reference sequence). Here the CDR3 reads CASSMRPSNSPLHF. The full variable domain, rest sourced from reference TRBV19 and TRBJ1-6, is DGGITQSPKYLFRKEGQNVTLSCEQNLNHDAMYWYRQDPGQGLRLIYYSQIVNDFQKGDIAEGYSVSREKKESFPLTVTSAQKNPTAFYLCASSMRPSNSPLHFGNGTRLTVT.

V usage is TRBV28 and J usage is TRBJ2-7; TCRdb's D gene call, TRBD2, goes unchecked for lack of DNA. CDR3 length: 17 amino acids. The DNA sequence is not available. Germline V gene data show CDR1 as MDHEN and CDR2 as SYDVKM. CDR3 amino acids: CASTFLVTSGRTYEQYF.

This rearrangement joins TRBV5-1 to TRBJ2-1; absent DNA, TCRdb's TRBD1 call cannot be checked. Germline CDR1 and CDR2: SGHRS and YFSETQ. This CDR3 has 13 amino acids. No coding sequence is recorded. CDR3 sequence reads: CASSSRQWHEQFF.

The genes are TRBV28 and TRBJ1-1. The CDR3 has 11 amino acids. DNA for this receptor is not on file. Germline V gene sequence: CDR1 MDHEN, CDR2 SYDVKM. The CDR3 protein is CASSSAGLAFF.